A selection of T cell receptor beta chains follows, all from one sample in a study of cytomegalovirus exposure and HLA in healthy donors. Using immunoSEQ multiplex PCR, the repertoire was profiled, and TCRdb retains in-frame clones only, with some absent. The profile shows more than 95,000 clones, 79% of them singletons. The specimen sequenced was PBMCs. The receptor source for this set is a man aged 25-45 years in good health and CMV-seropositive. The CDR3 runs from the conserved cysteine through the conserved F or W. The order of the fields is J gene, clone size, D gene, V gene, CDR3 protein, CDR3 DNA. The D gene is left open where the match is weak. A clone size is listed for some rows: how often the clone was seen (once, few, many), or a class if it is expanded.

TRBJ1-5 . . TRBV5-8 CASRPEGQIQPQHF TGTGCCAGCAGACCCGAGGGTCAGATCCAGCCCCAGCATTTT
TRBJ1-2 . TRBD1 TRBV27 CASPPSTGNYGYTF TGTGCCAGTCCCCCCTCGACAGGGAACTATGGCTACACCTTC
TRBJ1-5 . . TRBV6-1 CASSERDISRPQHF TGTGCCAGCAGTGAACGCGACATCTCTCGGCCCCAGCATTTT
TRBJ2-2 once . TRBV19 CASSMKPNTGELFF TGTGCCAGTAGTATGAAGCCGAACACCGGGGAGCTGTTTTTT
TRBJ1-1 . . TRBV4-3 CASSQDLMGAVMNTEAFF TGCGCCAGCAGCCAAGATCTAATGGGGGCGGTGATGAACACTGAAGCTTTCTTT
TRBJ1-2 . . TRBV7-2 CASSFGGGGYTF TGTGCCAGCAGCTTTGGGGGAGGGGGCTACACCTTC
TRBJ2-3 . TRBD2 TRBV7-9 CASSLVGGGDYEGTQYF TGTGCCAGCAGCTTAGTAGGCGGGGGGGACTATGAGGGGACGCAGTATTTT
TRBJ2-2 few . TRBV5-4 CASSSGQSRSAGELFF TGTGCCAGCAGCTCTGGACAGTCCAGAAGCGCCGGGGAGCTGTTTTTT
TRBJ2-1 . TRBD1 TRBV29-1 CSGGQGGITTYNEQFF TGCAGCGGAGGACAGGGAGGTATTACGACCTACAATGAGCAGTTCTTC
TRBJ1-2 . TRBD1 TRBV27 CASSTVGQGGGYTF TGTGCCAGCAGTACCGTTGGACAGGGAGGAGGCTACACCTTC
TRBJ2-1 . TRBD2 TRBV7-6 CASSYLAGGYNEQFF TGTGCCAGCAGCTACCTAGCGGGCGGGTACAATGAGCAGTTCTTC
TRBJ2-6 . . TRBV19 CASSGSSGANVLTF TGTGCCAGTAGTGGCTCCTCTGGGGCCAACGTCCTGACTTTC
TRBJ1-6 . . TRBV19 CASKEQGYNSPLHF TGTGCCAGTAAGGAGCAGGGGTATAATTCACCCCTCCACTTT
TRBJ1-2 . TRBD1 TRBV7-3 CASSSGQGGEGTF TGTGCCAGCAGCTCGGGACAGGGTGGAGAGGGCACCTTC
TRBJ2-1 once TRBD2 TRBV7-9 CASRQRGSGRNEQFF TGTGCCAGCCGGCAACGGGGTAGCGGGAGAAATGAGCAGTTCTTC
TRBJ2-5 . TRBD2 TRBV13 CASSLRLAGVRETQYF TGTGCCAGCAGCCTCCGACTAGCAGGAGTAAGAGAGACCCAGTACTTC
TRBJ1-6 . . TRBV30 CAWNHGGYNSPLHF TGTGCCTGGAACCATGGAGGTTATAATTCACCCCTCCACTTT
TRBJ1-1 . . TRBV19 CASSEQGLHTEAFF TGTGCCAGTAGTGAGCAGGGGTTACACACTGAAGCTTTCTTT
TRBJ2-7 . . TRBV18 CASSPTRQGSYEQYF TGTGCCAGCTCACCGACAAGGCAGGGGTCCTACGAGCAGTACTTC
TRBJ2-3 . . TRBV9 CASSALPTTDTQYF TGTGCCAGCAGCGCCCTTCCTACCACAGATACGCAGTATTTT
TRBJ1-4 . . TRBV6-5 CASRRGNEKLFF TGTGCCAGCAGACGGGGGAATGAAAAACTGTTTTTT
TRBJ2-3 few TRBD2 TRBV7-9 CASSPSGSADTQYF TGTGCCAGCAGCCCGAGCGGGAGTGCAGATACGCAGTATTTT
TRBJ1-5 . . TRBV5-6 CASSRAGNQPQHF TGTGCCAGCAGCCGCGCGGGCAATCAGCCCCAGCATTTT
TRBJ2-6 . TRBD2 TRBV4-2 CASSQETSSSGANVLTF TGTGCCAGCAGCCAAGAGACTAGCAGCTCTGGGGCCAACGTCCTGACTTTC
TRBJ2-5 . TRBD2 TRBV7-2 CASSLASGRETQYF TGTGCCAGCAGCTTAGCGTCCGGGAGGGAGACCCAGTACTTC